The present TCR beta chain was sequenced within a study of control samples from healthy donors and cancer patients. Profiling relied on immunoSEQ multiplex PCR, and the TCRdb table lists in-frame clones only, not all of them. The sample contains about 84,000 clones, 91% of which appear only once. The CDR3 contains 12 residues. Deletions cut 6 bases from V and 5 bases from J, with 5 bases between. The chain is built from TRBV12-3 or TRBV12-4 and TRBJ1-6; D unclear. Sequencing input: blood. The receptor comes from a man over 45 in good health. DNA for the CDR3: TGTGCCAGCAGCGGTAATAATTCACCCCTCCACTTT. This gives the protein CASSGNNSPLHF.